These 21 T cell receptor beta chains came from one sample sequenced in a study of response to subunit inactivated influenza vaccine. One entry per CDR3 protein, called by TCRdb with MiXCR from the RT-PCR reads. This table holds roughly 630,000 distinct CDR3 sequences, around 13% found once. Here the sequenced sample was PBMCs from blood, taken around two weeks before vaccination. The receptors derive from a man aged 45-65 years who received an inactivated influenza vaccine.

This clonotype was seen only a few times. The chain's CDR3 is CASSLGRSSGRGDEQYF. In DNA, the CDR3 is TGCGCCAGCAGCTTGGGTAGGTCTAGCGGGAGGGGCGACGAGCAGTACTTC. The chain joins TRBV5-1 to TRBJ2-7; 12 bases match TRBD2. This CDR3 contains 17 residues. Germline CDR1 reads SGHRS; CDR2 reads YFSETQ. The V and J ends lost 0 bases and 5 bases, in that order; junction bases with no gene match: 9.

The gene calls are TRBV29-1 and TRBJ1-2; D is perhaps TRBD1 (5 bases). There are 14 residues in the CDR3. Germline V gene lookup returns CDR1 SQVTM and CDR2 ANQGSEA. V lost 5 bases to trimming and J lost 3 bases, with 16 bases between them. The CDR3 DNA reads TGCAGCGTTTGGATCGGGACCCAGGACTATGGCTACACCTTC. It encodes CSVWIGTQDYGYTF.

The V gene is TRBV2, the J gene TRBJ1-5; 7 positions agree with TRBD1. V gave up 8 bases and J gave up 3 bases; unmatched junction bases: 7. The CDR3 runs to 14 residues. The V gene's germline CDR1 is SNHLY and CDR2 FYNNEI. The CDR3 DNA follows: TGTGCCAGCCAAGGGACAGATATCAATCAGCCCCAGCATTTT. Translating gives CASQGTDINQPQHF.

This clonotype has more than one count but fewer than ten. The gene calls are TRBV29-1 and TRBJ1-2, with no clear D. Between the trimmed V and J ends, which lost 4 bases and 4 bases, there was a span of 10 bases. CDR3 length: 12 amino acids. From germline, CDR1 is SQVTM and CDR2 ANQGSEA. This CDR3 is CSVGEGTYGYTF. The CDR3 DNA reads TGCAGCGTTGGGGAGGGTACCTATGGCTACACCTTC.

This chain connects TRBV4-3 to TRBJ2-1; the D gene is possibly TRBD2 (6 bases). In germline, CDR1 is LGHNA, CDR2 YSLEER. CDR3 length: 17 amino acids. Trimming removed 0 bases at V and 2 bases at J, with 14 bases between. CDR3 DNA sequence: TGCGCCAGCAGCCAAGATGATTGGGCGGGAACCTACAATGAGCAGTTCTTC. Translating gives CASSQDDWAGTYNEQFF.

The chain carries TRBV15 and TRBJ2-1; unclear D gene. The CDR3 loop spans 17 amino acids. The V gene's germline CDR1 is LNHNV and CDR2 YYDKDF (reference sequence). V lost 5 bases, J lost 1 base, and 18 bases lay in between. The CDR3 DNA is TGTGCCACCAGCGCCCGGCCCATCACCGTTTCCTACAATGAGCAGTTCTTC. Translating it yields CATSARPITVSYNEQFF.

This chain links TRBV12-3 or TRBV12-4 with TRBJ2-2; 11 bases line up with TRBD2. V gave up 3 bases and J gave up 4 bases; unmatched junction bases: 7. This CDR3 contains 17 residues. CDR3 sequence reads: CASSLISGGASTGELFF. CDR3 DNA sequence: TGTGCCAGCAGTTTGATTAGCGGGGGGGCGAGCACCGGGGAGCTGTTTTTT.

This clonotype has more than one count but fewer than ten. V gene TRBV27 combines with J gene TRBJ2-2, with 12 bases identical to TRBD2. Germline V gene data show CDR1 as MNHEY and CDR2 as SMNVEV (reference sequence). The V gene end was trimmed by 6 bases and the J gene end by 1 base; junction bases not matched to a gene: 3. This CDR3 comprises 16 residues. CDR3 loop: CASRPLAGGNTGELFF. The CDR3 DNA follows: TGTGCCAGCAGGCCACTAGCGGGAGGGAACACCGGGGAGCTGTTTTTT.

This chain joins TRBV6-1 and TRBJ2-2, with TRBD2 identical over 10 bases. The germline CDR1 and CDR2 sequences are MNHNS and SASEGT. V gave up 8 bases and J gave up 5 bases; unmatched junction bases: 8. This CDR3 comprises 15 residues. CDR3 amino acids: CASSRAGGPTGELFF. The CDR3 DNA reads TGTGCCAGCTCTAGAGCGGGAGGGCCTACCGGGGAGCTGTTTTTT.

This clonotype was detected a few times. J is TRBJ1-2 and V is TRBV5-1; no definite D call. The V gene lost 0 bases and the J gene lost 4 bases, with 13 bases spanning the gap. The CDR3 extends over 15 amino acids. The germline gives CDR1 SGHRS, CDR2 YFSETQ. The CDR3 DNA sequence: TGCGCCAGCAGCTTGGAGGAGGGCCAGATCTATGGCTACACCTTC. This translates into CASSLEEGQIYGYTF.

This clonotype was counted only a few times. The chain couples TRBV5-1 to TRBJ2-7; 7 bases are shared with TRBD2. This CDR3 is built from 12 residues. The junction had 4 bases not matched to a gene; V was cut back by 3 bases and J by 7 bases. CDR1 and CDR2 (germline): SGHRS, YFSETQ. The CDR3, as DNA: TGCGCCAGCAGCTCTCGGGGGGAGGAGCAGTACTTC. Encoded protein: CASSSRGEEQYF.

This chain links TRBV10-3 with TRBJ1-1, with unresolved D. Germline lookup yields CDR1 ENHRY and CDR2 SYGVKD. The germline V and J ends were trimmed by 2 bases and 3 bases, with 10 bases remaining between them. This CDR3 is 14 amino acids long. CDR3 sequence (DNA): TGTGCCATCAGTGAGACTAACACGGACACTGAAGCTTTCTTT. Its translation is CAISETNTDTEAFF.

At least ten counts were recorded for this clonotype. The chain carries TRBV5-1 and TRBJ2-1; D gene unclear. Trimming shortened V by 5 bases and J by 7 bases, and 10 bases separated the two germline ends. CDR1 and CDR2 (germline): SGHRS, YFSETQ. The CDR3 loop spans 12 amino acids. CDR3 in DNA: TGCGCCAGCAGTGTCTTTATGAATGAGCAGTTCTTC. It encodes CASSVFMNEQFF.

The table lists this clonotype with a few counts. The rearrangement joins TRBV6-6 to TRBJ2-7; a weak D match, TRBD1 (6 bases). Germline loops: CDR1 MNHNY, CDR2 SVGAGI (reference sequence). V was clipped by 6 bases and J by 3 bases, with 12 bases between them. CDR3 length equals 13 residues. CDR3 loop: CASRRDRHYEQYF. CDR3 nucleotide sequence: TGTGCCAGCAGGCGCGACAGGCACTACGAGCAGTACTTC.

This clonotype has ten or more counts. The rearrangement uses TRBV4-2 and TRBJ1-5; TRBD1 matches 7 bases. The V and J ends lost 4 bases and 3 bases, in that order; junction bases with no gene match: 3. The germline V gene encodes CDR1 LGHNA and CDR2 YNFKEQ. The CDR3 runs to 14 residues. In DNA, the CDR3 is TGTGCCAGCAGCCCGACAGGGACCAATCAGCCCCAGCATTTT. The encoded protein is CASSPTGTNQPQHF.

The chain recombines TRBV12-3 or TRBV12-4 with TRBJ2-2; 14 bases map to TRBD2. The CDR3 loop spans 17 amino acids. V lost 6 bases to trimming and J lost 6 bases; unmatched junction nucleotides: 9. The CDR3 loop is CASSHGWTSGGPGELFF. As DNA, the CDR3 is TGTGCCAGCAGCCATGGGTGGACTAGCGGGGGGCCCGGGGAGCTGTTTTTT.

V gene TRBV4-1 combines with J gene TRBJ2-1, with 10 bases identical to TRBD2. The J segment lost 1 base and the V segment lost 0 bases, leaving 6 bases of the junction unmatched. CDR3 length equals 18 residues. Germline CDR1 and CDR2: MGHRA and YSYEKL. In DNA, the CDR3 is TGCGCCAGCAGCCAAGATCAGAGAGCGGGGGGGTCCTACAATGAGCAGTTCTTC. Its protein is CASSQDQRAGGSYNEQFF.

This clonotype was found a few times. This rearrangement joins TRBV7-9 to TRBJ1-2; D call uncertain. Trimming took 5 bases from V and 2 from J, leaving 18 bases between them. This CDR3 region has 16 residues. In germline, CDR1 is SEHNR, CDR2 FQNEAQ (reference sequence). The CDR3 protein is CASSPPGSGPNYGYTF. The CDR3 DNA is TGTGCCAGCAGCCCCCCCGGGTCAGGACCCAACTATGGCTACACCTTC.

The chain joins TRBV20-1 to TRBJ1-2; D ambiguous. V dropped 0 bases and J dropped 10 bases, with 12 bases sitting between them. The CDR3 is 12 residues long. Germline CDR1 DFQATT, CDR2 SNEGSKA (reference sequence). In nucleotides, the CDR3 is TGCAGTGCTAGAGATCCAGCCTTGGACTACACCTTC. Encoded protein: CSARDPALDYTF.

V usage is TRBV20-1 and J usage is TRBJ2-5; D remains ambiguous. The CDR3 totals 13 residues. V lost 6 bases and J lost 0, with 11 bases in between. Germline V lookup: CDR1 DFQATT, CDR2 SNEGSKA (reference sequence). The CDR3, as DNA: TGCAGTGCGAGGACCCAGAACCAAGAGACCCAGTACTTC. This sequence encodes CSARTQNQETQYF.

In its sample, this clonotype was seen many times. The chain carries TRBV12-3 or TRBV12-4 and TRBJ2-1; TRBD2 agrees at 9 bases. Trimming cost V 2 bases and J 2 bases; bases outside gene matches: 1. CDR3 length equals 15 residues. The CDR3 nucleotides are TGTGCCAGCAGTTTAACTAGCGGGCCCTACAATGAGCAGTTCTTC. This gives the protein CASSLTSGPYNEQFF.